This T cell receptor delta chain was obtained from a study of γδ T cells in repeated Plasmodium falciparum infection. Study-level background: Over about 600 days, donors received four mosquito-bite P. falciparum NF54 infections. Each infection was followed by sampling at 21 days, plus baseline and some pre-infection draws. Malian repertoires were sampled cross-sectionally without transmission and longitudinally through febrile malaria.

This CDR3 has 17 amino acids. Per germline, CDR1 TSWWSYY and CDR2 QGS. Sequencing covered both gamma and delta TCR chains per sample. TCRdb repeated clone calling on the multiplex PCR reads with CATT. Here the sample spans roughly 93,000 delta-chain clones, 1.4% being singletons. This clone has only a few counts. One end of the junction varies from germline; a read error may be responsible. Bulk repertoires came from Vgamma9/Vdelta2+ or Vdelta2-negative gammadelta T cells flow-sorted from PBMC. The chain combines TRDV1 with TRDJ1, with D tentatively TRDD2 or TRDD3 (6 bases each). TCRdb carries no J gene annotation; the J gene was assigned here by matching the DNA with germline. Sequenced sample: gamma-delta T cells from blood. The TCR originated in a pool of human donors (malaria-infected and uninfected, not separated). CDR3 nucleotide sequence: TGCTCTGGGGAATTAGTCCTACCCGTTGCGGGACCCGATAAACTCATCTTT. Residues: CSGELVLPVAGPDKLIF.